This T cell receptor beta chain came from a study of breast tumors, draining lymph nodes, adjacent tissues. Findings and caveats of the study: Compared with lymph nodes, tumors were less diverse; compared with nontumor tissue, more. That most tumor T cells come from lymph nodes remained unproven.

This clonotype was seen many times. What it binds is not known. Axillary draining lymph nodes of breast cancer patients supplied the node samples. Germline CDR1 is SGHAT and CDR2 is FQNNGV. This CDR3 spans 13 amino acids. The J segment lost 10 bases and the V segment lost 5 bases, leaving 7 bases of the junction unmatched. TCRdb re-called the multiplex PCR reads through MiXCR, storing one row per CDR3 protein. The sample contains 200,000 to 300,000 distinct CDR3 sequences, over 30% of which appear only once. This rearrangement joins TRBV11-2 to TRBJ2-1, with TRBD1 matching over 8 bases. The sequence derives from a female donor with breast cancer. Some clones in this sample may be carry-over from other donors' samples. The source material was axillary lymph node tissue. CDR3 DNA: TGTGCCAGCAGCGCGGACAGGGCACGGGAGCAGTTCTTC. This encodes CASSADRAREQFF. Based on the CDR3 plus reference TRBV11-2 and TRBJ2-1, the full variable domain is EAGVAQSPRYKIIEKRQSVAFWCNPISGHATLYWYQQILGQGPKLLIQFQNNGVVDDSQLPKDRFSAERLKGVDSTLKIQPAKLEDSAVYLCASSADRAREQFFGPGTRLTVL.